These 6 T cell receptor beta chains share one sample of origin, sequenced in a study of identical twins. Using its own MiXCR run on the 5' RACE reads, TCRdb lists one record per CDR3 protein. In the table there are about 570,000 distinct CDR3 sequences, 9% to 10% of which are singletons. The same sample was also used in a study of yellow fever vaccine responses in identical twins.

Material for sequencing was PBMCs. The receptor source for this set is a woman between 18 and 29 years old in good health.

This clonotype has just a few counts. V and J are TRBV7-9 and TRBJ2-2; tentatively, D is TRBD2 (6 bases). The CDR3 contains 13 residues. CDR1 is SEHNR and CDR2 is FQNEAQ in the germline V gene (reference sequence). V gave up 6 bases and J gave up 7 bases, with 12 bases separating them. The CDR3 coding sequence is TGTGCCAGCAGGCGGTCTAGCGTCGGGGAGCTGTTTTTT. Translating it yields CASRRSSVGELFF. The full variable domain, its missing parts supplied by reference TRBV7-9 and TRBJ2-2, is DTGVSQNPRHKITKRGQNVTFRCDPISEHNRLYWYRQTLGQGPEFLTYFQNEAQLEKSRLLSDRFSAERPKGSFSTLEIQRTEQGDSAMYLCASRRSSVGELFFGEGSRLTVL.

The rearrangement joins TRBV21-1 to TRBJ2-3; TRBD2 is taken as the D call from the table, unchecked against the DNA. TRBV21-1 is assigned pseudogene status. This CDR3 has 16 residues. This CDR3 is CASNHRPNGGADTQYF. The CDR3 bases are TGTGCCAGCAACCATCGCCCTAACGGGGGGGCAGATACGCAGTATTTT.

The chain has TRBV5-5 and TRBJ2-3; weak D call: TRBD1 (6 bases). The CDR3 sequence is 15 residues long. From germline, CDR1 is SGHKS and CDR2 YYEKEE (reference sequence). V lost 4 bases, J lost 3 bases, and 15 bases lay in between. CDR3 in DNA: TGTGCCAGCAGCGAAACAGCGAGGGGGACAGATACGCAGTATTTT. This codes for CASSETARGTDTQYF. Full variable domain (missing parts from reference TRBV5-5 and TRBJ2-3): DAGVTQSPTHLIKTRGQQVTLRCSPISGHKSVSWYQQVLGQGPQFIFQYYEKEERGRGNFPDRFSARQFPNYSSELNVNALLLGDSALYLCASSETARGTDTQYFGPGTRLTVL.

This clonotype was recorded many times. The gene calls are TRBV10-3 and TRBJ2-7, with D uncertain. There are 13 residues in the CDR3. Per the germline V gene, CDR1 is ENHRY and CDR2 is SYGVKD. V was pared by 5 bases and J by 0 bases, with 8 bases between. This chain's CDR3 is CAISNPNSYEQYF. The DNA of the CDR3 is TGTGCCATCAGTAACCCGAACTCCTACGAGCAGTACTTC.

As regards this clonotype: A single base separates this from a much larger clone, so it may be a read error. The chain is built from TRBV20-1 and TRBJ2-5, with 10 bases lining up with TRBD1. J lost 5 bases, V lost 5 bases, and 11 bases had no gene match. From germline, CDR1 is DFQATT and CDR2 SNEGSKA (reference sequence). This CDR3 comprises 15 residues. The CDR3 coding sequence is TGCAGTGCTCCTTCTGAGGGACAGGGGTCGGAGACCCAGTACTTC. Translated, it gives CSAPSEGQGSETQYF.

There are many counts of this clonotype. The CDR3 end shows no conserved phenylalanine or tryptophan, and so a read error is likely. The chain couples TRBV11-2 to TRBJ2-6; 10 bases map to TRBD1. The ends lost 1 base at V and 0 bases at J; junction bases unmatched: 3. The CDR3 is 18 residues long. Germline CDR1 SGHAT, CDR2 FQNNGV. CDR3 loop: CASSLVGTGDSGANVLTL. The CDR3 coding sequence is TGTGCCAGCAGCTTAGTCGGGACAGGGGACTCTGGGGCCAACGTCCTGACTTTG.